This T cell receptor (beta chain) stems from a study of stem cell transplantation in POMP-related autoinflammatory disease. Study summary: Impaired MHC class I-dependent CD8+ differentiation was hypothesized from defective thymoproteasomes. DNA chimerism showed 100% graft donor engraftment of neutrophils and platelets through one year.

About this clone itself: The antigen remains undetermined.

Study-wide results and limits: A trend toward lower repertoire diversity and greater clonality appeared in every analyzed T-cell subset of PRAID patients. Fewer unique TRB V-J gene pairings were identified in patients with PRAID.

The method was immunoSEQ multiplex PCR; TCRdb's version includes in-frame clones alone and lacks a portion of them. The sample carries some 65,000 clones, roughly 88% recorded once. The source was CD4+ T cells from PBMCs, collected after stem cell transplantation. This clonotype originated in a human patient with POMP-related autoinflammation and immune dysregulation (PRAID). Some T cells may arise from the graft donor.

CDR3 protein: CASSLSTSGAREQYF. The CDR3 DNA sequence: TGTGCCAGCAGCTTATCGACTAGCGGGGCACGGGAGCAGTACTTC. The chain joins TRBV7-9 to TRBJ2-7; TRBD2 matches at 11 bases. J gave up 7 bases and V 2 bases, and 7 bases lay outside the gene matches. Germline CDR1 and CDR2: SEHNR and FQNEAQ (reference sequence). This CDR3 region has 15 residues.